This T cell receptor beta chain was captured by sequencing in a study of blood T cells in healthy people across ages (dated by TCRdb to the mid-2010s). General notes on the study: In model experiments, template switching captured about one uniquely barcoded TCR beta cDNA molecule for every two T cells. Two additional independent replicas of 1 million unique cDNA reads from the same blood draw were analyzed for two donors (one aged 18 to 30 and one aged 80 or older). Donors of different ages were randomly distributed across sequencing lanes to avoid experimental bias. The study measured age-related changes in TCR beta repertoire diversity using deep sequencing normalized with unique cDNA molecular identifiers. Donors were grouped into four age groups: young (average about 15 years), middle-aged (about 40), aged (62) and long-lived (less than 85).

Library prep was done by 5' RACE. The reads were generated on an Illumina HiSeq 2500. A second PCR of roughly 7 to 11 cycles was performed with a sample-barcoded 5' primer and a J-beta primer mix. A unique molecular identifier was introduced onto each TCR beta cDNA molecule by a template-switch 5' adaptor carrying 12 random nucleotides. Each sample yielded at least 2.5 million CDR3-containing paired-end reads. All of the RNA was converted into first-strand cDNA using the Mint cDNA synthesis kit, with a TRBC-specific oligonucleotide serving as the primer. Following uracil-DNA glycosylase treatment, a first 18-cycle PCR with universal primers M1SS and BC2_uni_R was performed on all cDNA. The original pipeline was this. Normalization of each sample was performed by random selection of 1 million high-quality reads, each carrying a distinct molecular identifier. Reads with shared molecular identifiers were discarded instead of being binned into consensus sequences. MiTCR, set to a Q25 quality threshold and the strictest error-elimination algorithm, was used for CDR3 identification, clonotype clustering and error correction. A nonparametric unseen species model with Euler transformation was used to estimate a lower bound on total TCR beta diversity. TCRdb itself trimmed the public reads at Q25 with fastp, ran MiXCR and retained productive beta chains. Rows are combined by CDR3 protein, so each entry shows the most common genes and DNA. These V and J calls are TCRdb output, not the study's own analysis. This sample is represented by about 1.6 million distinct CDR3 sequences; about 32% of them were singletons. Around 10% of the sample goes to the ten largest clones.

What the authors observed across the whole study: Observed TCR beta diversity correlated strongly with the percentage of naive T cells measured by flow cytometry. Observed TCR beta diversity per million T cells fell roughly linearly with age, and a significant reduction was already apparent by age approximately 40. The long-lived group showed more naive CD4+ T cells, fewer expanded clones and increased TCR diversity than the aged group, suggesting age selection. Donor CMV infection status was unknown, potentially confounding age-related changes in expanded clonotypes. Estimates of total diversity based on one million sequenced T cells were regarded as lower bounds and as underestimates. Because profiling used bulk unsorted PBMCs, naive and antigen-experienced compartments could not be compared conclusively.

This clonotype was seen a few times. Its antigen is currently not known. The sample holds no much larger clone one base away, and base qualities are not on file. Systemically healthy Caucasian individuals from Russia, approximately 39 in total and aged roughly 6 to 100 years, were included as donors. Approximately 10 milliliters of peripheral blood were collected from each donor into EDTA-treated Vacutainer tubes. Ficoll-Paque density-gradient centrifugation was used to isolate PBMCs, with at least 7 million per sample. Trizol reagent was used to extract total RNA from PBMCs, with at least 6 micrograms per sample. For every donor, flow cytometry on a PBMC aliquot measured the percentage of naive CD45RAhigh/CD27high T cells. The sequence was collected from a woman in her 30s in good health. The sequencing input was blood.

Read as DNA, the sequence is TGTGCCAGCGGACAGGGATCCCCTGAAGCTTTCTTT. Its protein reads: CASGQGSPEAFF. The chain joins TRBV6-2 or TRBV6-3 to TRBJ1-1, and 8 junction bases match TRBD1. The CDR3 holds 12 amino acids from the cysteine to the phenylalanine. Only CDR3 DNA is held: 36 bases, read in frame from base 1. Based on the germline V gene, the CDR1 and CDR2 sequences are MNHEY and SVGEGT. Ends trimmed: V by 8 bases, J by 6 bases; bases unmatched to a gene: 5.